Listed here are 4 T cell receptor beta chains from one sample, sequenced in a study of T cells in Graves' hyperthyroidism and ophthalmopathy. TCR beta CDR3 sequences were amplified from RNA transcripts. The primer set for the first-round RT-PCR of the TCR CDR3 was HTBI. One entry per CDR3 protein results from TCRdb running MiXCR on the multiplex PCR reads. In the table there are 750,000 to 950,000 distinct CDR3 sequences, over 35% of which are singletons. Sample: blood. The receptors derive from a man between 18 and 35 years old with Graves' hyperthyroidism.

V and J are TRBV19 and TRBJ2-1, with 10 bases identical to TRBD2. Germline CDR1 reads LNHDA; CDR2 reads SQIVND (reference sequence). V was pared by 6 bases and J by 7 bases, with 6 bases of the junction left unmatched. This CDR3 has 14 amino acids. The CDR3 nucleotides read TGTGCCAGTAGGCCTAGCGGGAGTACAAATGAGCAGTTCTTC. Its protein product is CASRPSGSTNEQFF. The whole variable domain, remainder taken from reference TRBV19 and TRBJ2-1, is DGGITQSPKYLFRKEGQNVTLSCEQNLNHDAMYWYRQDPGQGLRLIYYSQIVNDFQKGDIAEGYSVSREKKESFPLTVTSAQKNPTAFYLCASRPSGSTNEQFFGPGTRLTVL.

J is TRBJ1-1 and V is TRBV7-9, with a tentative D call TRBD1 (6 bases). Germline V lookup: CDR1 SEHNR, CDR2 FQNEAQ (reference sequence). V was cut by 5 bases and J by 6 bases, with 22 bases left in between. The CDR3 is 16 amino acids. The CDR3 here is CASSQGGTGRVPEAFF. CDR3 bases: TGTGCCAGCAGCCAAGGAGGTACAGGGCGGGTCCCTGAAGCTTTCTTT. Full variable domain (rest looked up from reference TRBV7-9 and TRBJ1-1): DTGVSQNPRHKITKRGQNVTFRCDPISEHNRLYWYRQTLGQGPEFLTYFQNEAQLEKSRLLSDRFSAERPKGSFSTLEIQRTEQGDSAMYLCASSQGGTGRVPEAFFGQGTRLTVV.

This clonotype has ten or more counts. The gene calls are TRBV7-9 and TRBJ2-7; no clear D gene. V dropped 1 base and J dropped 2 bases, with 9 bases sitting between them. This CDR3 comprises 14 residues. Germline lookup yields CDR1 SEHNR and CDR2 FQNEAQ (reference sequence). CDR3 protein: CASSLGYRPYEQYF. The CDR3 DNA reads as TGTGCCAGCAGCTTAGGGTACAGACCCTACGAGCAGTACTTC.

The chain uses TRBV4-1 and TRBJ1-5; D not certain. This CDR3 is built from 12 residues. V lost 0 bases, J lost 7 bases, and 4 bases lay in between. Germline assignment: CDR1 MGHRA and CDR2 YSYEKL. The CDR3 protein is CASSQDRQPQHF. CDR3 bases: TGCGCCAGCAGCCAAGATCGACAGCCCCAGCATTTT.